Listed here are 18 T cell receptor beta chains from one sample, sequenced in a study of cytomegalovirus exposure and HLA in healthy donors. PCR employed 60 Vbeta and 13 Jbeta primers. This table comes from immunoSEQ multiplex PCR, and its TCRdb copy is limited to in-frame clones, with some not included. Found here are more than 95,000 clones, around 75% of them singletons; the top ten hold around 1.5%. The material sequenced was PBMCs. The receptors derive from a woman between 18 and 29 years old in good health and CMV-seronegative.

The chain employs TRBV2 and TRBJ1-2, with D possibly TRBD1 on 6 matching bases. The length of the CDR3 is 16 residues. Trimming removed 6 bases from V and 4 bases from J, with 21 bases in between. Germline CDR1 and CDR2: SNHLY and FYNNEI. For the CDR3, the DNA is TGTGCCAGCAGACCCGTTGGGGGGGCCGGGAGCTATGGCTACACCTTC. Encoded protein: CASRPVGGAGSYGYTF.

The chain has TRBV5-5 and TRBJ2-7, with TRBD2 identical over 8 bases. Germline assignment: CDR1 SGHKS and CDR2 YYEKEE (reference sequence). V dropped 1 base and J dropped 5; count of bases not matched to a gene: 8. There are 15 residues in the CDR3. The CDR3 reads CASSLNGGEVNEQYF. In DNA, the CDR3 is TGTGCCAGCAGCTTGAACGGGGGGGAAGTTAACGAGCAGTACTTC.

The chain joins TRBV7-2 to TRBJ1-4; 8 bases map to TRBD1. This CDR3 has 16 amino acids. CDR1 SGHTA and CDR2 FQGNSA come from the germline V gene. With 2 bases clipped from V and 14 bases from J, the junction kept 16 bases outside the gene matches. CDR3 sequence reads: CASSLNIQGARSGLFF. In DNA, the CDR3 is TGTGCCAGCAGCTTAAACATTCAGGGGGCTCGAAGTGGTCTGTTTTTT.

CDR3 residues: CASSTFGTLNYGYTF. The CDR3 bases are TGTGCCAGTAGTACCTTTGGGACTCTTAACTATGGCTACACCTTC. J is TRBJ1-2 and V is TRBV19, with D maybe TRBD1 (5 bases). This CDR3 is 15 amino acids long. V lost 4 bases and J 1 base, leaving 13 bases between the germline ends. Germline CDR1 reads LNHDA; CDR2 reads SQIVND (reference sequence).

The J gene is TRBJ2-7, the V gene TRBV27, with D possibly TRBD1 on 8 matching bases. The V end was cut by 2 bases, the J end by 6 bases, with 14 bases between. The CDR3 totals 14 residues. The germline gives CDR1 MNHEY, CDR2 SMNVEV (reference sequence). The CDR3 sequence: CASSLRTGRGEQYF. For the CDR3, the DNA is TGTGCCAGCAGTTTACGGACAGGGAGGGGCGAGCAGTACTTC.

The V call is TRBV5-1, the J call TRBJ2-7; 7 bases align to TRBD1. The V gene end was trimmed by 2 bases and the J gene end by 1 base; junction bases not matched to a gene: 0. CDR1 is SGHRS, CDR2 YFSETQ, per germline. This CDR3 is 13 amino acids long. This chain's CDR3 is CASSLQGSYEQYF. CDR3 nucleotide sequence: TGCGCCAGCAGCTTACAGGGGTCCTACGAGCAGTACTTC.

This sequence joins TRBV7-9 and TRBJ2-5, with 15 positions matching TRBD2. Trimming took 5 bases from V and 2 from J; bases not matched to a gene: 0. The CDR3 covers 15 residues. Germline V gives CDR1 SEHNR, CDR2 FQNEAQ (reference sequence). This CDR3 is CASSGTSGGQETQYF. CDR3 DNA: TGTGCCAGCAGCGGGACTAGCGGGGGGCAAGAGACCCAGTACTTC.

The V call is TRBV7-2, the J call TRBJ1-1; D is possibly TRBD1 (5 bases). Trimming shortened V by 4 bases and J by 1 base, and 13 bases separated the two germline ends. The germline V gene encodes CDR1 SGHTA and CDR2 FQGNSA. CDR3 length: 15 residues. CDR3 nucleotides: TGTGCCAGCAGCTCGCTCGGAGGGACGAACACTGAAGCTTTCTTT. Its protein product is CASSSLGGTNTEAFF.

This chain links TRBV4-1 with TRBJ1-4; possibly TRBD1 for D (6 bases). Germline loops: CDR1 MGHRA, CDR2 YSYEKL. This CDR3 spans 17 amino acids. Trimming stripped 1 base from V and 7 bases from J, with 19 bases between. The CDR3 protein is CASSQAPPGGASEKLFF. Written as DNA, the CDR3 is TGCGCCAGCAGCCAAGCACCCCCGGGGGGCGCGTCTGAAAAACTGTTTTTT.

This clone turned up a few times. The V call is TRBV6-1, the J call TRBJ2-5; 12 bases map to TRBD2. V shed 4 bases, J shed 8 bases, and the junction held 5 bases outside the gene matches. In germline, CDR1 is MNHNS, CDR2 SASEGT. The CDR3 is 14 residues long. CDR3 DNA: TGTGCCAGCAGTGGGAGACTAGCGGGGGTAACCCAGTACTTC. The encoded protein is CASSGRLAGVTQYF.

This chain connects TRBV6-6 to TRBJ2-1; 9 nucleotides align to TRBD2. Germline V lookup: CDR1 MNHNY, CDR2 SVGAGI (reference sequence). V lost 2 bases and J lost 8; bases outside the gene matches: 10. This CDR3 comprises 16 residues. The DNA of the CDR3 is TGTGCCAGCAGTTACACCAATCGTTTAGCGGGGGATGAGCAGTTCTTC. It yields the protein CASSYTNRLAGDEQFF.

V usage is TRBV2 and J usage is TRBJ2-1; TRBD2 agrees at 10 bases. This CDR3 has 15 residues. The V and J ends lost 1 base and 8 bases, in that order; junction bases with no gene match: 5. Looked up from germline, CDR1 is SNHLY and CDR2 is FYNNEI. The CDR3 reads CASSEVSGGPHEQFF. DNA for the CDR3: TGTGCCAGCAGTGAAGTTAGCGGGGGGCCCCATGAGCAGTTCTTC.

The chain carries TRBV2 and TRBJ1-5; D perhaps matches TRBD1 (5 bases). Trimming pared 3 bases from V and 7 bases from J, leaving 16 bases between. The CDR3 length is 15 residues. Germline CDR1 is SNHLY and CDR2 is FYNNEI. CDR3 sequence reads: CASSDSPGGGQPQHF. CDR3 coding DNA: TGTGCCAGCAGTGATTCTCCCGGGGGAGGGCAGCCCCAGCATTTT.

V and J are TRBV7-2 and TRBJ1-5, with D hard to call. Germline lookup yields CDR1 SGHTA and CDR2 FQGNSA. The CDR3 is made up of 14 amino acids. V dropped 4 bases and J dropped 5 bases, with 12 bases sitting between them. In nucleotides, the CDR3 is TGTGCCAGCAGCTACCACCGGGGAGATCAGCCCCAGCATTTT. It yields the protein CASSYHRGDQPQHF.

This clone was detected only a few times. This chain links TRBV11-3 with TRBJ2-6; D is ambiguous. From germline, CDR1 is SGHNT and CDR2 YENEEA. The germline V and J ends were trimmed by 2 bases and 0 bases, with 20 bases remaining between them. The CDR3 is 20 residues long. This CDR3 reads CASSLKSPPGGFSGANVLTF. Written as DNA, the CDR3 is TGTGCCAGCAGCTTAAAGTCACCCCCCGGCGGATTCTCTGGGGCCAACGTCCTGACTTTC.

This clone was recorded a few times. V is TRBV7-2 and J is TRBJ2-1; 7 positions match TRBD1. Germline CDR1 reads SGHTA; CDR2 reads FQGNSA. The CDR3 has 17 amino acids. Trimming at V came to 0 bases and at J to 13 bases, leaving 18 bases not matched to a gene. CDR3 coding DNA: TGTGCCAGCAGCTTAGCGGTGACCGGGACAGTCGCCGTGGAACAGTTCTTC. Translated, it gives CASSLAVTGTVAVEQFF.

The J gene is TRBJ2-1, the V gene TRBV4-2, with a possible D match to TRBD2 (7 bases). The CDR3 totals 16 residues. The V and J ends lost 4 bases and 5 bases respectively, with 18 bases between them. The germline gives CDR1 LGHNA, CDR2 YNFKEQ. The CDR3 sequence: CASSREGGQNHNEQFF. DNA for the CDR3: TGTGCCAGCAGCCGGGAGGGGGGGCAAAACCACAATGAGCAGTTCTTC.

This clone was observed a few times. The V gene is TRBV7-2, the J gene TRBJ1-2; 8 bases align to TRBD1. With 0 bases clipped from V and 2 bases from J, the junction kept 8 bases outside the gene matches. The CDR3 loop spans 17 amino acids. Germline-derived CDR1 and CDR2 are SGHTA and FQGNSA. The CDR3 loop reads CASSLATGVQFNYGYTF. In DNA form, the CDR3 reads TGTGCCAGCAGCTTAGCGACAGGGGTTCAGTTCAACTATGGCTACACCTTC. Combining the CDR3 with reference TRBV7-2 and TRBJ1-2 gives the whole variable domain GAGVSQSPSNKVTEKGKDVELRCDPISGHTALYWYRQSLGQGLEFLIYFQGNSAPDKSGLPSDRFSAERTGGSVSTLTIQRTQQEDSAVYLCASSLATGVQFNYGYTFGSGTRLTVV.